These 32 T cell receptor beta chains were all obtained from the same sample, sequenced in a study of blood T cell repertoires in COVID-19. Here immunoSEQ multiplex PCR was the method, and the copy in TCRdb shows in-frame clones only, minus some. The sample lists under 250,000 clones, approximately 91% seen once, with 0.72% in the top ten. The sample taken for sequencing was peripheral blood. These receptors were collected from a middle-aged man with acute or convalescent COVID-19.

The chain combines TRBV19 with TRBJ1-4; 7 bases are a match to TRBD1. Germline loops: CDR1 LNHDA, CDR2 SQIVND (reference sequence). This CDR3 has 15 residues. V shed 4 bases and J 8 bases; nucleotides not matched to a gene: 10. The CDR3 nucleotides read TGTGCCAGTAGTAGGGAAACAGGGGCGGGGGAAAAACTGTTTTTT. It is translated as CASSRETGAGEKLFF.

As regards this clone: This sample also contains other DNA sequences that code for the same CDR3. J is TRBJ2-7 and V is TRBV10-1; 11 positions match TRBD1. Unmatched junction bases numbered 4, after V lost 3 bases and J lost 3 bases. Germline CDR1 is WNHNN and CDR2 is SYGVQD (reference sequence). The CDR3 has 15 residues. For the CDR3, the DNA is TGCGCCAGCAGTGAACCGGGACAGGGGGTCTACGAGCAGTACTTC. Its translation: CASSEPGQGVYEQYF.

This rearrangement joins TRBV10-1 to TRBJ1-1; D is ambiguous. CDR1 is WNHNN, CDR2 SYGVQD, per germline (reference sequence). The CDR3 contains 15 residues. V lost 4 bases and J 5 bases, leaving 17 bases between the germline ends. CDR3 in DNA: TGCGCCAGCAGTGTGGATCAGGTGGCGGGGACTGAAGCTTTCTTT. Protein: CASSVDQVAGTEAFF.

In its sample, this clone was seen a few times. The chain couples TRBV2 to TRBJ2-2; maybe TRBD2 (5 bases). This CDR3 is built from 14 residues. Trimming pared 7 bases from V and 6 bases from J, leaving 15 bases between. CDR1 and CDR2 (germline): SNHLY, FYNNEI. The CDR3 loop reads CASKGVGSAGELFF. The CDR3, as DNA: TGTGCCAGCAAGGGAGTGGGGAGCGCCGGGGAGCTGTTTTTT.

Concerning this clone: Different DNA sequences within this sample yield the same CDR3. The J gene is TRBJ2-7, the V gene TRBV5-1, with D perhaps matching TRBD1 (7 bases). The ends were cut back, 0 bases at V and 3 bases at J, with 13 bases in the middle. This CDR3 comprises 15 residues. Germline values: CDR1 SGHRS, CDR2 YFSETQ. For the CDR3, the DNA is TGCGCCAGCAGCTTGGTGGCAGGGGGGAACTACGAGCAGTACTTC. Translated: CASSLVAGGNYEQYF.

The CDR3 DNA sequence: TGTGCCAGTAGTATAGGAGGTACAACATATAGCAATCAGCCCCAGCATTTT. As protein: CASSIGGTTYSNQPQHF. J is TRBJ1-5 and V is TRBV19; no reliable D call. The CDR3 covers 17 residues. Germline CDR1 reads LNHDA; CDR2 reads SQIVND (reference sequence). Trimming removed 1 base at V and 0 bases at J, with 13 bases between.

This sequence joins TRBV10-2 and TRBJ2-3, with 7 bases matching TRBD2. The CDR3 is 15 residues long. Per germline, CDR1 WSHSY and CDR2 SAAADI. V was pared by 2 bases and J by 2 bases, with 4 bases of the junction left unmatched. The CDR3 is CASSEGAGVTDTQYF. In DNA, the CDR3 is TGCGCCAGCAGTGAGGGGGCGGGAGTCACAGATACGCAGTATTTT.

The chain recombines TRBV9 with TRBJ1-1; TRBD1 is a possible D gene (6 bases). The CDR3 runs 16 residues. The V and J ends lost 0 bases and 5 bases respectively, with 17 bases between them. Per the germline V gene, CDR1 is SGDLS and CDR2 is YYNGEE. DNA of the CDR3: TGTGCCAGCAGCGTAGGGATAGCACAGGGCCGAACTGAAGCTTTCTTT. Translating gives CASSVGIAQGRTEAFF.

This chain joins TRBV19 and TRBJ2-7, with D maybe TRBD2 (5 bases). The CDR3 is 13 amino acids. CDR1 LNHDA and CDR2 SQIVND come from the germline V gene (reference sequence). V was shortened by 5 bases and J by 2 bases, with 10 bases between the two germline ends. CDR3 protein: CASSRTVTYEQYF. CDR3 nucleotides: TGTGCCAGTAGTCGGACTGTTACCTACGAGCAGTACTTC.

This chain links TRBV19 with TRBJ1-1; D uncertain. Germline-derived CDR1 and CDR2 are LNHDA and SQIVND (reference sequence). V lost 5 bases, J lost 0 bases, and 10 bases lay in between. The CDR3 has 14 residues. CDR3 sequence reads: CASSVSLMNTEAFF. Here the CDR3 DNA reads TGTGCCAGTAGTGTTAGTCTCATGAACACTGAAGCTTTCTTT.

The J gene is TRBJ1-2, the V gene TRBV5-1; 7 bases match TRBD1. V dropped 9 bases and J dropped 10; count of bases not matched to a gene: 15. Germline CDR1 SGHRS, CDR2 YFSETQ. The CDR3 covers 13 residues. CDR3 nucleotides: TGCGCCACCGGCGAGACCGGGACAGCATCCTACACCTTC. Protein sequence: CATGETGTASYTF. Together with reference TRBV5-1 and TRBJ1-2, the CDR3 gives the full variable domain: KAGVTQTPRYLIKTRGQQVTLSCSPISGHRSVSWYQQTPGQGLQFLFEYFSETQRNKGNFPGRFSGRQFSNSRSEMNVSTLELGDSALYLCATGETGTASYTFGSGTRLTVV.

The V gene is TRBV27, the J gene TRBJ2-2; 9 bases fit TRBD2. Germline assignment: CDR1 MNHEY and CDR2 SMNVEV (reference sequence). V trimming: 4 bases; J trimming: 3 bases; junction bases outside the gene matches: 21. CDR3 length: 21 residues. In DNA form, the CDR3 reads TGTGCCAGCAGTTCTCTTCAGAGGGCTAGCGGGACCCCCGGTGACACCGGGGAGCTGTTTTTT. Its translation is CASSSLQRASGTPGDTGELFF.

The chain has TRBV4-3 and TRBJ2-7, with 7 bases aligning to TRBD1. J gave up 4 bases and V 0 bases, and 9 bases lay outside the gene matches. Germline V lookup: CDR1 LGHNA, CDR2 YSLEER. This CDR3 is built from 16 residues. The CDR3 DNA follows: TGCGCCAGCAGCCAAGATTGGTTCAGGGGGACGTACGAGCAGTACTTC. As protein: CASSQDWFRGTYEQYF.

The rearrangement joins TRBV7-9 to TRBJ1-4; 7 positions agree with TRBD1. V shed 4 bases and J 8 bases; nucleotides not matched to a gene: 4. The CDR3 covers 13 residues. CDR1 is SEHNR and CDR2 is FQNEAQ in the germline V gene (reference sequence). CDR3 loop: CASSSDREEKLFF. The DNA of the CDR3 is TGTGCCAGCAGCTCTGACAGGGAGGAAAAACTGTTTTTT.

Turning to this clone: The sample holds other DNA sequences that translate to the same CDR3. The J gene is TRBJ1-5, the V gene TRBV7-2, with D possibly matching TRBD1 (5 bases). Germline loops: CDR1 SGHTA, CDR2 FQGNSA. Trimming stripped 6 bases from V and 0 bases from J, with 12 bases between. This CDR3 is 15 amino acids long. CDR3: CASRAGLNSNQPQHF. In DNA form, the CDR3 reads TGTGCCAGCAGAGCGGGGCTTAATAGCAATCAGCCCCAGCATTTT.

CDR3 residues: CASSFGLSSSYEQYF. For the CDR3, the DNA is TGTGCCAGCAGTTTTGGACTTTCGTCCTCCTACGAGCAGTACTTC. This chain joins TRBV6-2 or TRBV6-3 and TRBJ2-7, with D possibly being TRBD2 (5 bases). Germline V lookup: CDR1 MNHEY, CDR2 SVGEGT. CDR3 length: 15 amino acids. Trimming took off 4 bases at V and 0 bases at J, with 13 bases between the two ends.

The rearrangement uses TRBV9 and TRBJ2-3; 8 bases match TRBD2. The CDR3 consists of 15 residues. V was pared by 5 bases and J by 2 bases, with 7 bases of the junction left unmatched. The germline V gene encodes CDR1 SGDLS and CDR2 YYNGEE. The CDR3 region is CASSRAGDPTDTQYF. Here the CDR3 DNA reads TGTGCCAGCAGTAGAGCGGGAGACCCCACAGATACGCAGTATTTT. Full variable domain (missing parts from reference TRBV9 and TRBJ2-3): DSGVTQTPKHLITATGQRVTLRCSPRSGDLSVYWYQQSLDQGLQFLIQYYNGEERAKGNILERFSAQQFPDLHSELNLSSLELGDSALYFCASSRAGDPTDTQYFGPGTRLTVL.

About this clone: A read error may account for a junction end that differs from germline. The V gene is TRBV7-7, the J gene TRBJ2-7; TRBD1 might be the D (5 bases). Looked up from germline, CDR1 is SSHAT and CDR2 is FNYEAQ (reference sequence). CDR3 size: 18 residues. The DNA of the CDR3 is TGTGCTAGCAGCTCTTTAGTCCCCGACAGTGAACAGCCGTACGAGCAGTACTTC. Its protein is CASSSLVPDSEQPYEQYF.

The chain couples TRBV19 to TRBJ2-6; 7 nucleotides match TRBD1. Looked up from germline, CDR1 is LNHDA and CDR2 is SQIVND (reference sequence). The CDR3 spans 17 residues. J gave up 2 bases and V 7 bases, and 11 bases lay outside the gene matches. The CDR3 DNA is TGTGCCAGTAATCGTGGGACAGCGTTTGCTGGGGCCAACGTCCTGACTTTC. Protein product: CASNRGTAFAGANVLTF.

The V gene is TRBV6-2 or TRBV6-3, the J gene TRBJ1-2, with D hard to call. The germline V gene encodes CDR1 MNHEY and CDR2 SVGEGT. This CDR3 has 14 residues. The V end was cut by 4 bases, the J end by 6 bases, with 15 bases between. The chain's CDR3 is CASSSHWTEDGYTF. The CDR3, as DNA: TGTGCCAGCAGTTCTCACTGGACGGAGGATGGCTACACCTTC.

V is TRBV7-9 and J is TRBJ1-3; D remains unclear. Germline assignment: CDR1 SEHNR and CDR2 FQNEAQ (reference sequence). Between the trimmed V and J ends, which lost 7 bases and 0 bases, there was a span of 10 bases. CDR3 length: 14 residues. The CDR3 sequence is CASKTQRSGNTIYF. The DNA for the CDR3 is TGTGCCAGCAAAACTCAGCGCTCTGGAAACACCATATATTTT.

The chain is built from TRBV11-2 and TRBJ2-7, with 12 positions matching TRBD2. In germline, CDR1 is SGHAT, CDR2 FQNNGV. The V gene end was trimmed by 4 bases and the J gene end by 3 bases; junction bases not matched to a gene: 4. CDR3 size: 15 residues. The CDR3 reads CASSSSGGAGYEQYF. In DNA form, the CDR3 reads TGTGCCAGCAGCTCTAGCGGGGGGGCAGGCTACGAGCAGTACTTC.

The rearrangement links TRBV5-1 to TRBJ2-7; 7 nucleotides match TRBD2. The CDR3 contains 15 residues. Germline assignment: CDR1 SGHRS and CDR2 YFSETQ. The ends lost 4 bases at V and 5 bases at J; junction bases unmatched: 12. The CDR3 DNA follows: TGCGCCAGCAGCATGGAAGGCGGGAGTAGCCACGAGCAGTACTTC. It is translated as CASSMEGGSSHEQYF.

The chain uses TRBV7-2 and TRBJ2-5; the match to TRBD2 covers 11 bases. The CDR3 has 15 amino acids. The germline V gene encodes CDR1 SGHTA and CDR2 FQGNSA. V lost 5 bases and J lost 7; bases outside the gene matches: 9. The CDR3 DNA reads TGTGCCAGCAGCGCCGGGACTAGCGGTCCTGGGACCCAGTACTTC. It yields the protein CASSAGTSGPGTQYF. The full variable domain, its missing parts supplied by reference TRBV7-2 and TRBJ2-5, is GAGVSQSPSNKVTEKGKDVELRCDPISGHTALYWYRQSLGQGLEFLIYFQGNSAPDKSGLPSDRFSAERTGGSVSTLTIQRTQQEDSAVYLCASSAGTSGPGTQYFGPGTRLLVL.

The CDR3 DNA reads as TGCGCCAGCAGGTACGGACTAGCGGGGGGCGATTACGAGCAGTACTTC. Translated: CASRYGLAGGDYEQYF. This chain uses TRBV5-1 with TRBJ2-7; the match to TRBD2 covers 14 bases. Germline V gene data show CDR1 as SGHRS and CDR2 as YFSETQ. This CDR3 region has 16 residues. The trim removed 5 bases at V and 4 bases at J, leaving 8 bases unmatched.

The CDR3 sequence: CASSGQGGGVLDTQYF. The CDR3 DNA sequence: TGTGCCAGCAGCGGACAAGGGGGGGGCGTTTTAGATACGCAGTATTTT. The rearrangement uses TRBV7-8 and TRBJ2-3; maybe TRBD2 (7 bases). This CDR3 comprises 16 residues. The germline V gene has CDR1 SGHVS and CDR2 FQNEAQ. V was trimmed by 5 bases and J by 5 bases, leaving 20 bases between them.

The V and J genes are TRBV29-1 and TRBJ2-5; 7 bases fit TRBD1. This CDR3 is built from 12 residues. V lost 3 bases and J lost 2; bases outside the gene matches: 0. Germline V gives CDR1 SQVTM, CDR2 ANQGSEA. CDR3 in DNA: TGCAGCGTTGAGGGACAGCAAGAGACCCAGTACTTC. The encoded protein is CSVEGQQETQYF.

The DNA of the CDR3 is TGTGCCAGCAGCAACGACAGGGGACCCTACAATGAGCAGTTCTTC. Amino acid sequence: CASSNDRGPYNEQFF. This chain connects TRBV6-5 to TRBJ2-1; 8 nucleotides match TRBD1. Germline CDR1 MNHEY, CDR2 SVGAGI. With V trimmed by 6 bases and J by 2 bases, 6 bases remained unmatched. The CDR3 totals 15 residues.

The V and J genes are TRBV28 and TRBJ1-2, with D hard to call. Trimming cost V 2 bases and J 7 bases, with 11 bases left between them. Germline CDR1 is MDHEN and CDR2 is SYDVKM. CDR3 length: 13 residues. CDR3 sequence (DNA): TGTGCCAGCAGTTTAGAGGCCGGCGGTGGCTACACCTTC. It encodes CASSLEAGGGYTF.

The sample holds one count of this clone. V gene TRBV4-1 combines with J gene TRBJ2-5; D might be TRBD1 (6 bases). CDR1 MGHRA and CDR2 YSYEKL come from the germline V gene. The CDR3 contains 15 residues. V was clipped by 0 bases and J by 2 bases, with 10 bases between them. The CDR3 sequence: CASSQEGQTQETQYF. In DNA form, the CDR3 reads TGCGCCAGCAGCCAAGAAGGACAGACACAAGAGACCCAGTACTTC.

The V call is TRBV5-1, the J call TRBJ2-3, with 12 bases matching TRBD2. Germline lookup yields CDR1 SGHRS and CDR2 YFSETQ. Unmatched junction bases numbered 5, after V lost 4 bases and J lost 2 bases. The CDR3 runs to 16 residues. CDR3 sequence: CASSLLAGGTTDTQYF. The CDR3 DNA reads as TGCGCCAGCAGCCTCCTAGCGGGGGGGACCACAGATACGCAGTATTTT.

This clone turned up a few times. V gene TRBV19 combines with J gene TRBJ1-1, with 10 bases aligning to TRBD1. Losses at the gene ends were 5 bases for V and 13 bases for J; bases not matched to a gene: 10. The CDR3 has 13 residues. Germline CDR1 is LNHDA and CDR2 is SQIVND (reference sequence). CDR3 sequence reads: CASSLSGTGDGFF. DNA of the CDR3: TGTGCCAGTAGTCTCTCGGGGACAGGGGATGGTTTCTTT.